Listed here are 28 T cell receptor beta chains from one sample, sequenced in a study of blood T cell repertoires in COVID-19. This table comes from immunoSEQ multiplex PCR, and its TCRdb copy is limited to in-frame clones, with some not included. The profile covers a few hundred thousand clones, with approximately 84% appearing a single time and about 3.4% taken by the ten largest. Sequencing input: PBMCs or T cells enriched from blood (not recorded which). These receptors originate from a man aged 50 to 59 who had recovered from COVID-19.

The rearrangement uses TRBV6-1 and TRBJ2-3, with 10 bases matching TRBD2. J lost 4 bases, V lost 2 bases, and 3 bases had no gene match. Germline loops: CDR1 MNHNS, CDR2 SASEGT. The CDR3 contains 15 residues. The CDR3, as DNA: TGTGCCAGCAGTGAACTAGCGGGAGCGTCAGATACGCAGTATTTT. Protein sequence: CASSELAGASDTQYF.

The chain links TRBV10-1 to TRBJ2-3; D gene uncertain. Between the trimmed V and J ends, which lost 0 bases and 6 bases, there was a span of 13 bases. Germline values: CDR1 WNHNN, CDR2 SYGVQD (reference sequence). This CDR3 region has 15 residues. The DNA of the CDR3 is TGCGCCAGCAGTGAGTCGATAGCACATGGGGATACGCAGTATTTT. This sequence encodes CASSESIAHGDTQYF.

The genes are TRBV7-2 and TRBJ1-2, with D uncertain. Germline assignment: CDR1 SGHTA and CDR2 FQGNSA. V lost 2 bases and J 5 bases, leaving 18 bases between the germline ends. This CDR3 comprises 16 residues. In DNA form, the CDR3 reads TGTGCCAGCAGCTTACTCCACGACACGACCGCATATGGCTACACCTTC. It encodes CASSLLHDTTAYGYTF.

This clone was detected once. This chain links TRBV13 with TRBJ1-2; 7 nucleotides match TRBD1. Germline V gene sequence: CDR1 PRHDT, CDR2 FYEKMQ (reference sequence). The CDR3 extends over 15 amino acids. The V gene end was trimmed by 4 bases and the J gene end by 4 bases; junction bases not matched to a gene: 9. The chain's CDR3 is CASSYLDRPTYGYTF. DNA for the CDR3: TGTGCCAGCAGCTATTTGGACAGGCCTACCTATGGCTACACCTTC.

The chain joins TRBV9 to TRBJ2-7; 9 bases map to TRBD1. The CDR3 covers 16 residues. The trim removed 0 bases at V and 3 bases at J, leaving 7 bases unmatched. Germline-derived CDR1 and CDR2 are SGDLS and YYNGEE. CDR3 nucleotides: TGTGCCAGCAGCGTAGGATTTGGACAGGGGTTCTACGAGCAGTACTTC. This codes for CASSVGFGQGFYEQYF.

This clone appeared a few times. This chain links TRBV5-4 with TRBJ1-2, with D perhaps TRBD1 (5 bases). Trimming pared 1 base from V and 4 bases from J, leaving 8 bases between. This CDR3 is 13 amino acids long. The V gene's germline CDR1 is SGHNT and CDR2 YYREEE (reference sequence). CDR3 in amino acids: CASSLYGGYGYTF. The CDR3 nucleotides read TGTGCCAGCAGCTTGTACGGGGGCTATGGCTACACCTTC.

The V gene is TRBV5-1, the J gene TRBJ1-3; TRBD1 aligns across 9 bases. V trimming: 4 bases; J trimming: 1 base; junction bases outside the gene matches: 6. The CDR3 totals 16 residues. CDR1 and CDR2 (germline): SGHRS, YFSETQ. The CDR3 coding sequence is TGCGCCAGCAGCACACAGGGGGCCGCTTCTGGAAACACCATATATTTT. Translation: CASSTQGAASGNTIYF.

The rearrangement uses TRBV10-3 and TRBJ1-6, with a tentative D call TRBD1 (5 bases). V lost 8 bases and J lost 0, with 11 bases in between. The CDR3 contains 15 residues. Germline CDR1 ENHRY, CDR2 SYGVKD. The CDR3 loop reads CAIQDNYSYNSPLHF. CDR3 coding DNA: TGTGCCATCCAGGACAATTACTCCTATAATTCACCCCTCCACTTT.

In regard to this clone: This specimen includes other DNA sequences encoding the same CDR3. The chain joins TRBV6-5 to TRBJ1-3; D is perhaps TRBD1 (5 bases). V was trimmed by 2 bases and J by 2 bases, leaving 7 bases between them. The CDR3 runs 14 residues. From germline, CDR1 is MNHEY and CDR2 SVGAGI. In DNA, the CDR3 is TGTGCCAGCAGTTACCGGGGGACTGGAAACACCATATATTTT. Amino acid sequence: CASSYRGTGNTIYF.

The chain carries TRBV6-6 and TRBJ1-5, with D unresolved. Looked up from germline, CDR1 is MNHNY and CDR2 is SVGAGI (reference sequence). With 2 bases removed from V and 5 bases from J, the gap between germline ends came to 7 bases. This CDR3 has 13 amino acids. CDR3: CASSYAEYQPQHF. The CDR3 DNA follows: TGTGCCAGCAGTTACGCGGAATATCAGCCCCAGCATTTT.

The J gene is TRBJ1-3, the V gene TRBV5-6; no clear D. Germline assignment: CDR1 SGHDT and CDR2 YYEEEE. V was pared by 4 bases and J by 4 bases, with 15 bases between. There are 15 residues in the CDR3. The CDR3: CASSRGEVRGNTIYF. The CDR3 bases are TGTGCCAGCAGCCGCGGAGAGGTACGGGGAAACACCATATATTTT.

The gene calls are TRBV10-2 and TRBJ2-7, with 8 bases that match TRBD2. CDR3 length: 15 residues. The V gene's germline CDR1 is WSHSY and CDR2 SAAADI. After removal of 6 bases from V and 1 base from J, the junction contained 8 bases not matched to a gene. The CDR3 spells CASRKAGDDSYEQYF. The CDR3 coding sequence is TGCGCCAGCAGAAAAGCGGGAGATGATTCCTACGAGCAGTACTTC.

In its sample, this clone was seen a few times. The chain has TRBV18 and TRBJ1-1, with 7 positions matching TRBD1. This CDR3 has 13 amino acids. After removal of 0 bases from V and 8 bases from J, the junction contained 3 bases not matched to a gene. CDR1 is KGHSH, CDR2 LQKENI, per germline. The CDR3 nucleotides are TGTGCCAGCTCACCACCCGGGACAGAAGAAGCTTTCTTT. This gives the protein CASSPPGTEEAFF.

This CDR3 reads CASRATGLYEQYF. The CDR3 DNA sequence: TGTGCCAGCAGGGCCACAGGGTTGTACGAGCAGTACTTC. This chain uses TRBV2 with TRBJ2-7; the D gene is possibly TRBD1 (6 bases). V dropped 6 bases and J dropped 4 bases, with 13 bases sitting between them. The CDR3 covers 13 residues. Germline CDR1 is SNHLY and CDR2 is FYNNEI.

This sequence joins TRBV24-1 and TRBJ2-5; the match to TRBD1 covers 9 bases. Looked up from germline, CDR1 is KGHDR and CDR2 is SFDVKD. The CDR3 has 14 amino acids. V dropped 3 bases and J dropped 6; count of bases not matched to a gene: 4. The CDR3 nucleotides read TGTGCCACCAGTGATGCAGGACAGGGGAAGACCCAGTACTTC. It specifies CATSDAGQGKTQYF.

This chain connects TRBV5-1 to TRBJ1-4; 12 nucleotides agree with TRBD1. In germline, CDR1 is SGHRS, CDR2 YFSETQ. The CDR3 sequence is 19 residues long. V was pared by 4 bases and J by 1 base, with 11 bases of the junction left unmatched. The chain's CDR3 is CASSLSGTGGDRTNEKLFF. CDR3 coding DNA: TGCGCCAGCAGCCTTTCCGGGACAGGGGGCGATCGAACTAATGAAAAACTGTTTTTT.

The chain has TRBV30 and TRBJ2-3; D possibly corresponds to TRBD1 (6 bases). This CDR3 has 12 residues. Per the germline V gene, CDR1 is GTSNPN and CDR2 is SVGIG (reference sequence). The V gene lost 2 bases and the J gene lost 7 bases, with 10 bases spanning the gap. The CDR3 DNA is TGTGCCTGGAGTAGTGGACAGTATACGCAGTATTTT. Translated: CAWSSGQYTQYF. The full variable domain, rest sourced from reference TRBV30 and TRBJ2-3, is SQTIHQWPATLVQPVGSPLSLECTVEGTSNPNLYWYRQAAGRGLQLLFYSVGIGQISSEVPQNLSASRPQDRQFILSSKKLLLSDSGFYLCAWSSGQYTQYFGPGTRLTVL.

This rearrangement joins TRBV7-3 to TRBJ2-2; D gene unclear. The V end was cut by 5 bases, the J end by 4 bases, with 8 bases between. The germline CDR1 and CDR2 sequences are SGHTA and FQGTGA. The CDR3 contains 13 residues. In nucleotides, the CDR3 is TGTGCCAGCAGCCCGTTTTCCACCGGGGAGCTGTTTTTT. As protein: CASSPFSTGELFF.

The rearrangement links TRBV3-1 (or the pseudogene TRBV3-2) to TRBJ1-4; 7 nucleotides line up with TRBD1. With V trimmed by 4 bases and J by 5 bases, 7 bases remained unmatched. The germline V gene encodes CDR1 LGHDT and CDR2 YNNKEL (reference sequence). The CDR3 extends over 15 amino acids. CDR3 sequence: CASSPWDRSNEKLFF. The CDR3 DNA sequence: TGTGCCAGCAGCCCCTGGGACAGATCAAATGAAAAACTGTTTTTT.

This chain links TRBV7-9 with TRBJ2-1; 12 nucleotides match TRBD2. In germline, CDR1 is SEHNR, CDR2 FQNEAQ (reference sequence). V was pared by 1 base and J by 7 bases, with 2 bases of the junction left unmatched. The CDR3 sequence is 15 residues long. CDR3 coding DNA: TGTGCCAGCAGCTTAGTACTAGCGGGGGGAAATGAGCAGTTCTTC. Its protein is CASSLVLAGGNEQFF.

The chain joins TRBV7-9 to TRBJ1-2; 8 nucleotides align to TRBD1. Germline trimming cut 5 bases from V and 4 bases from J; bases unmatched to any gene: 12. The germline gives CDR1 SEHNR, CDR2 FQNEAQ (reference sequence). The CDR3 is 16 residues long. The CDR3 spells CASSPRTGRNLYGYTF. The CDR3, as DNA: TGTGCCAGCAGCCCTAGGACAGGGCGAAACCTCTATGGCTACACCTTC. The full variable domain, with the rest looked up from reference TRBV7-9 and TRBJ1-2, is DTGVSQNPRHKITKRGQNVTFRCDPISEHNRLYWYRQTLGQGPEFLTYFQNEAQLEKSRLLSDRFSAERPKGSFSTLEIQRTEQGDSAMYLCASSPRTGRNLYGYTFGSGTRLTVV.

This clone was counted a single time. The chain carries TRBV24-1 and TRBJ2-5, with D possibly TRBD2 on 5 matching bases. The CDR3 has 16 amino acids. The V gene's germline CDR1 is KGHDR and CDR2 SFDVKD. V was clipped by 4 bases and J by 1 base, with 15 bases between them. The chain's CDR3 is CATSDGPGISQETQYF. DNA for the CDR3: TGTGCCACCAGTGACGGCCCCGGGATATCCCAAGAGACCCAGTACTTC.

This rearrangement joins TRBV30 to TRBJ2-3, with TRBD2 as a possible D gene (6 bases). The germline gives CDR1 GTSNPN, CDR2 SVGIG (reference sequence). The CDR3 is 16 residues long. With 1 base removed from V and 6 bases from J, the gap between germline ends came to 20 bases. CDR3 sequence: CAWSAFPGRGGDTQYF. The CDR3 nucleotides are TGTGCCTGGAGTGCCTTCCCAGGGAGAGGAGGGGATACGCAGTATTTT.

The table lists this clone with a count of one. The V call is TRBV2, the J call TRBJ1-6; D is undetermined. This CDR3 has 17 amino acids. Between the trimmed V and J ends, which lost 7 bases and 7 bases, there was a span of 23 bases. Germline loops: CDR1 SNHLY, CDR2 FYNNEI. CDR3 sequence: CASTLGRAGALNSPLHF. In nucleotides, the CDR3 is TGTGCCAGCACCCTGGGGAGGGCGGGCGCACTAAATTCACCCCTCCACTTT.

The genes are TRBV2 and TRBJ1-4, with TRBD1 identical over 8 bases. The CDR3 spans 15 residues. Germline assignment: CDR1 SNHLY and CDR2 FYNNEI. V shed 6 bases and J 6 bases; nucleotides not matched to a gene: 9. The chain's CDR3 is CASSARGQVYEKLFF. Here the CDR3 DNA reads TGTGCCAGCAGCGCCAGGGGGCAGGTGTATGAAAAACTGTTTTTT.

V usage is TRBV7-3 and J usage is TRBJ2-3, with 8 bases aligning to TRBD2. The CDR3 extends over 15 amino acids. CDR1 and CDR2 from the germline V gene are SGHTA and FQGTGA. V lost 5 bases, J lost 6 bases, and 10 bases stayed unmatched. CDR3 loop: CASSPGGGRHDTQYF. In DNA form, the CDR3 reads TGTGCCAGCAGCCCGGGGGGCGGGAGGCACGATACGCAGTATTTT.

This chain uses TRBV5-1 with TRBJ1-2; possibly TRBD1 for D (6 bases). This CDR3 has 14 amino acids. Looked up from germline, CDR1 is SGHRS and CDR2 is YFSETQ. The V end lost 4 bases, the J end lost 5 bases, and 15 bases lay between the germline ends. This chain's CDR3 is CASSKETGAYGYTF. The CDR3 DNA reads as TGCGCCAGCAGCAAAGAGACAGGCGCATATGGCTACACCTTC. Supplemented by reference TRBV5-1 and TRBJ1-2, the full variable domain reads KAGVTQTPRYLIKTRGQQVTLSCSPISGHRSVSWYQQTPGQGLQFLFEYFSETQRNKGNFPGRFSGRQFSNSRSEMNVSTLELGDSALYLCASSKETGAYGYTFGSGTRLTVV.

The rearrangement links TRBV10-3 to TRBJ2-7, with TRBD2 matching 13 bases. CDR3 length: 17 amino acids. V gave up 3 bases and J gave up 0 bases; unmatched junction bases: 5. Germline-derived CDR1 and CDR2 are ENHRY and SYGVKD. The CDR3 reads CAISDPGLAGSSYEQYF. Written as DNA, the CDR3 is TGTGCCATCAGTGACCCGGGACTAGCGGGGTCCTCCTACGAGCAGTACTTC.